The present entry profiles one T cell receptor (beta chain) with its context. This receptor's antigen is unknown. Base qualities are not provided; no much larger clone lies one nucleotide away. This entry is derived from a study of blood T cell repertoires in COVID-19 (dated by TCRdb to 2019 to 2021). As for the study more broadly: Samples from collaborators originated in the United States, Italy and Spain and spanned both the acute and convalescent phases of COVID-19. Sample metadata almost always included a de-identified subject ID, COVID-19 status, age in years and sex. Deeply sampled blood TCRbeta repertoires from subjects exposed to, actively infected with, or recovered from COVID-19 were included in the dataset. The material from the prospective study consisted of cDNA or gDNA derived from T cells, B-cell-depleted T cells, or PBMCs. The repertoires were made available in a free public database intended to serve as a resource for research on the immune response to SARS-CoV-2. Samples were obtained from the ongoing ImmuneRACE study (first 160 participants) and from 950 to 1,500 subjects provided by 6 global collaborators. Where available, HLA class I and class II types were obtained from metadata supplied by the sample provider rather than from assay-based typing. Beyond this particular receptor, the publication reports: The amount of clinical and demographic metadata varied by source and participant and was provided uncurated.

TCRbeta CDR3 regions were amplified from genomic DNA by means of the immunoSEQ Assay, a bias-controlled multiplex PCR. Per the original workflow: The number of nucleated cells in each sample was estimated by amplification of reference gene primers within the assay. To quantify the absolute abundance of each unique TCRbeta CDR3 rearrangement, sequence reads were collapsed and filtered. For each sample, productive Simpson clonality was calculated as the square root of Simpson's diversity index over productive rearrangements. TCRdb provides this immuneACCESS table in a form limited to in-frame rearrangements. Some clones are lacking; in checked studies, under half of them reflect an unresolved V gene, and why the rest are absent is not known. From that table come the V and J calls and clone size; the DNA was used to work out D and trimming. The sample table contains a few hundred thousand clones; only one count was recorded for almost 90% of them. The ten biggest clones cover 2.5% to 3% of the sample.

One collaborating source in Seattle enrolled patients during active infection and followed them longitudinally through the course of disease. Whole blood was collected in K2EDTA tubes by collaborating institutions according to the institutions' own protocols. For TCRbeta analysis, collaborators shipped samples as frozen whole blood, isolated PBMCs, or DNA extracted from either of those sample types. The CDR3 sequence holds 15 residues, the cysteine and phenylalanine included. The kept DNA is CDR3 alone, 45 bases in frame from the first base. V ends up 0 bases short and J 6 bases short, with an unmatched junction base count of 3. From the germline V gene, CDR1 is MNHEY and CDR2 is SVGAGI.

The rearrangement joined TRBV6-5 to TRBJ1-2; 11 bases in between match TRBD1. Material for sequencing was peripheral blood. The clonotype comes from a young woman with COVID-19, enrolled during active disease. In nucleotides, the sequence is TGTGCCAGCAGTTACTCTCGGGACAGGGGGAATGGCTACACCTTC. Translated, this gives CASSYSRDRGNGYTF.